The T cell receptor (beta chain) described here comes from a study of cytomegalovirus exposure and HLA in healthy donors. This PCR relied on a set of 60 Vbeta primers and 13 Jbeta primers. Measured with immunoSEQ multiplex PCR; TCRdb has only the in-frame clones, and not every one. The sample has around 140,000 clones; roughly four fifths are singletons. V was clipped by 5 bases and J by 1 base, with 5 bases between them. Germline CDR1 and CDR2: LGHNT and FRNRAP. This CDR3 has 12 amino acids. The chain employs TRBV12-5 and TRBJ1-1; the D is unclear. The sequenced material came from PBMCs. The clonotype comes from a female donor in good health and CMV-seropositive. CDR3 region: CASGIQNTEAFF. The CDR3 DNA reads as TGTGCTAGTGGTATACAGAACACTGAAGCTTTCTTT. Looking up the rest from reference TRBV12-5 and TRBJ1-1 gives the full variable domain: DARVTQTPRHKVTEMGQEVTMRCQPILGHNTVFWYRQTMMQGLELLAYFRNRAPLDDSGMPKDRFSAEMPDATLATLKIQPSEPRDSAVYFCASGIQNTEAFFGQGTRLTVV.